The T cell receptor (beta chain) under discussion was sequenced for a study of shared clonotypes between healthy human individuals (dated by TCRdb to the early 2020s). Regarding the research as a whole: A couple of women and a few men aged 18 to 49 years were included in the cohort. Leukapheresis yielded between about 0.85 and 10 billion PBMCs per donor. Blood TCR repertoires of about five healthy adults were deeply sequenced to estimate repertoire size and the extent of clonotype sharing between individuals. To increase sequencing depth and limit assay-specific biases, different laboratories used diverse techniques to prepare libraries and sequence TCR repertoires. For each donor, CD4 naive and CD4 memory were each given three plates, CD8 naive was given two plates, and CD8 memory was given one plate. The research as a whole found: Sharing across several donors was observed for about 4.8% of naive CD4, over 3% of naive CD8, 2% to 2.5% of memory CD4, and around 0.4% of memory CD8 clonotypes. Rarefaction of sorted-subset datasets indicated incomplete sequencing despite the large sequencing depth. Higher generation probabilities were observed for clonotypes shared by all four sorted-subset donors than for non-shared clonotypes. Larger estimated clonotype richness was generally found for naive subsets than for memory subsets. Pairwise subsampling led to the expectation that sequencing depth would affect the degree of clonotype sharing among donors. The small number of donors limited the genetic and exposure-history diversity represented. Sampling was restricted to blood, and TCR repertoires in tissues likely differ from the TCR repertoires found in blood.

Looking up the germline V gene yields CDR1 SGHDT and CDR2 YYEEEE. From its cysteine to its phenylalanine, the CDR3 spans 14 amino acids. The entry retains the CDR3 DNA only, 42 bases that are in frame from base 1. In the case of this clone: Its binding antigen is unknown. Base-call qualities are not available, and no considerably larger clone is one nucleotide away.

For the CD8 naive samples, CD45RO-negative cells were positively selected for CCR7, yielding a CD45RA+CCR7+ population from which TemRA cells were excluded. Donors were healthy HIV-negative adults with no recently reported acute infections or vaccinations. Only Caucasian adults living in Nashville, Tennessee, USA were represented among the donors. After blood collection by leukapheresis, PBMCs were isolated using Ficoll-Histopaque density gradient centrifugation and then cryopreserved in the vapor phase of liquid nitrogen. Purity and quantity of every magnetically sorted T cell population were checked by analytical flow cytometry. Genomic DNA was isolated from every sorted fraction and measured by UV absorbance on a Nanodrop 2000c. Using the deep immunoSEQ assay, multiplex PCR amplified TCR CDR3 regions from genomic DNA. For each cell subset, the extracted genomic DNA was distributed evenly across all wells of several immunoSEQ 96-well plates, and each plate served as one replicate. Each replicate PCR for sorted subsets received approximately 200 ng genomic DNA, equal to 28,000 or so T cell genomes. Purified libraries were measured with a Qubit 3.0 fluorometer, size-checked on a Bioanalyzer 2100, and measured again with the KAPA Library Quantification kit. A separate single-read 150-cycle Illumina NextSeq 550 flow cell was used to sequence each immunoSEQ 96-well plate. From the authors' description of their analysis: Because only junctional sequences without quality scores were contained in the immunoSEQ output, filtering matching that applied to full-length reads could not be performed. To assign V/J genes and CDR3, sequences were annotated against IMGT germline references using PyIR, a Python wrapper for IgBLAST v1.9. Any read was removed if the V/J assignment was weak (E-value above 1e-6), the CDR3 was missing, or the read contained stop codons, out-of-frame junctions, or ambiguous translated residues. V3J clonotypes were defined by identical inferred V gene, J gene, and CDR3 amino acid sequence. Percentage overlap between repertoires was computed as shared unique clonotypes divided by the size of the smaller repertoire. Repertoire richness was assessed with RTK rarefaction, the Chao1 estimator, and Recon v2.1 estimates of unobserved clonotypes. For all TCRbeta clonotypes obtained by the gDNA method from a few donors, generation probabilities were computed with OLGA. Sourced from immuneACCESS, this table was stored by TCRdb with only in-frame sequences that have V and J called. A share of the clones is absent; for the studies checked, an unresolved V gene accounts for under half, and the remainder has no known explanation. V, J and clone size are those of that table, while D and trimming were read from the DNA. Here the sample has roughly 2,000,000 clones; roughly 95% occur a single time. The ten largest clones represent more than 1.5% of the sample.

This TCR was sampled from a man aged 18 to 30 in good health. Some clones in this sample may be carry-over from other donors' samples. This sequence uses TRBV5-6 and TRBJ2-5; a weak D assignment points to TRBD1 (6 bases agree). The end of the DNA fits TRBJ2-7 better, so the J call may be wrong. What was sequenced was naive CD8+ T cells from PBMCs. In the paper's terms, the cell subset or site label means: CD45RA+CCR7+. CDR3 loop: CASSLDRAWNEQYF. Read as DNA, the sequence is TGTGCCAGCAGCTTGGACAGGGCCTGGAACGAGCAGTACTTC.